In this sample, the clone carrying this T cell receptor (beta chain) turned up a few times. This sample was taken from a study of cytomegalovirus exposure and HLA in healthy donors. The CDR3 runs 14 residues. V gave up 5 bases and J gave up 1 base, with 12 bases separating them. Germline CDR1 ENHRY, CDR2 SYGVKD. Amplification used 60 Vbeta primers and 13 Jbeta primers. Assay: immunoSEQ multiplex PCR; the TCRdb copy retains only in-frame clones and omits some. The table has 100,000 to 150,000 clones, about four fifths seen once; the top ten hold roughly 0.99%. The chain is built from TRBV10-3 and TRBJ2-7; D may be TRBD2 (6 bases). Material: PBMCs. The TCR originated in a male donor in good health and CMV-seronegative. The CDR3 loop reads CAISTAGRSYEQYF. The DNA for the CDR3 is TGTGCCATCAGTACCGCGGGACGGTCCTACGAGCAGTACTTC.